The 9 T cell receptor beta chains in this list originate from one sample, sequenced in a study of T cells after yellow fever vaccination. TCRdb re-called the 5' RACE reads with MiXCR, one entry per CDR3 protein. The sample records about 130,000 distinct CDR3 sequences, 7.4% being singletons. This sample comprised CD4+ T cells sorted from PBMCs, obtained roughly 10 days after the first yellow fever vaccination. These receptors came from a man aged 18-30 years who received the YFV17D yellow fever vaccine.

This clonotype was observed at least ten times. The chain recombines TRBV27 with TRBJ2-2, with D uncertain. The CDR3 runs to 13 residues. Trimming removed 2 bases from V and 4 bases from J, with 5 bases in between. CDR1 and CDR2 from the germline V gene are MNHEY and SMNVEV (reference sequence). Here the CDR3 reads CASSLGITGELFF. CDR3 sequence (DNA): TGTGCCAGCAGTTTAGGGATCACCGGGGAGCTGTTTTTT.

V gene TRBV4-2 combines with J gene TRBJ1-2; TRBD1 agrees at 8 bases. From germline, CDR1 is LGHNA and CDR2 YNFKEQ. Trimming took 0 bases from V and 8 from J; bases not matched to a gene: 8. This CDR3 spans 15 amino acids. In DNA, the CDR3 is TGTGCCAGCAGCCAAGACGGCCAGGGGGCGCGAGGCTACACCTTC. Its translation: CASSQDGQGARGYTF.

This clonotype was seen repeatedly, ten times or more. The gene calls are TRBV5-1 and TRBJ2-7; TRBD2 matches 9 bases. This CDR3 comprises 14 residues. CDR1 SGHRS and CDR2 YFSETQ come from the germline V gene. V gave up 4 bases and J gave up 0 bases; unmatched junction bases: 2. CDR3 amino acids: CASSNSGGSYEQYF. CDR3 coding DNA: TGCGCCAGCAGCAATAGCGGGGGCTCCTACGAGCAGTACTTC.

The table lists this clonotype with many counts. J is TRBJ1-5 and V is TRBV30, with D possibly TRBD1 on 5 matching bases. CDR1 GTSNPN and CDR2 SVGIG come from the germline V gene (reference sequence). The germline V and J ends were trimmed by 2 bases and 1 base, with 6 bases remaining between them. The CDR3 covers 13 residues. The CDR3 loop is CAWSQGSNQPQHF. The CDR3 nucleotides read TGTGCCTGGAGTCAGGGAAGCAATCAGCCCCAGCATTTT.

This clonotype was counted ten times or more. The rearrangement links TRBV3-1 to TRBJ1-2; D is unclear. Germline V gives CDR1 LGHDT, CDR2 YNNKEL (reference sequence). Trimming removed 0 bases from V and 0 bases from J, with 5 bases in between. This CDR3 has 14 amino acids. In DNA, the CDR3 is TGTGCCAGCAGCCAAGATTGGGCTAACTATGGCTACACCTTC. The encoded protein is CASSQDWANYGYTF.

This clonotype was seen ten or more times. The chain combines TRBV21-1 with TRBJ2-5; TRBD1, the D gene given by the table, was not confirmed from the DNA. TRBV21-1 is shown as a pseudogene. The CDR3 consists of 17 residues. The CDR3 reads CASSKKGSGLAQETQYF. CDR3 DNA sequence: TGTGCCAGCAGCAAAAAGGGGTCGGGGTTAGCTCAAGAGACCCAGTACTTC.

At least ten counts were recorded for this clonotype. J is TRBJ2-7 and V is TRBV4-1; unclear D gene. Germline CDR1 is MGHRA and CDR2 is YSYEKL. Trimming shortened V by 2 bases and J by 3 bases, and 11 bases separated the two germline ends. The CDR3 has 14 amino acids. CDR3 DNA: TGCGCCAGCAGCCAATTCGAGAGAGACTACGAGCAGTACTTC. Protein product: CASSQFERDYEQYF.

In its sample, this clonotype was seen many times. The CDR3 reads CASSLSGDGTDTQYF. CDR3 DNA: TGTGCCAGCTCACTCTCAGGGGATGGGACAGATACGCAGTATTTT. The chain couples TRBV18 to TRBJ2-3, with D possibly TRBD1 on 6 matching bases. There are 15 residues in the CDR3. Germline CDR1 KGHSH, CDR2 LQKENI. V lost 4 bases, J lost 3 bases, and 14 bases lay in between.

This clonotype was detected many times. This chain links TRBV7-9 with TRBJ2-2; D perhaps matches TRBD1 (6 bases). Trimming pared 1 base from V and 6 bases from J, leaving 9 bases between. This CDR3 contains 14 residues. Germline CDR1 reads SEHNR; CDR2 reads FQNEAQ (reference sequence). CDR3 sequence (DNA): TGTGCCAGCAGCTTAGACAGGACAGCCGGGGAGCTGTTTTTT. It yields the protein CASSLDRTAGELFF.